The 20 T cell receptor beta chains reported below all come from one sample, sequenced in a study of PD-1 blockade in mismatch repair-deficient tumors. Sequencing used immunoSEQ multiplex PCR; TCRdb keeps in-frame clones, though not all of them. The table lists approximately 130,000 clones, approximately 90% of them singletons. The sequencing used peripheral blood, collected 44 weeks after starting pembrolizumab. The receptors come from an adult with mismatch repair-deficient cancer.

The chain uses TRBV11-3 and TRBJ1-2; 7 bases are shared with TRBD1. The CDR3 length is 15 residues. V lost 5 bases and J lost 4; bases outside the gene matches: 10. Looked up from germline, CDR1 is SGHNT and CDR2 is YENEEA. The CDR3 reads CASSQAADRLYGYTF. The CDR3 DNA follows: TGTGCCAGCAGCCAAGCTGCGGACAGGCTCTATGGCTACACCTTC.

The CDR3 loop reads CASSLGGLPGVEQYF. The DNA of the CDR3 is TGTGCCAGCAGCTTAGGTGGTTTGCCCGGGGTCGAGCAGTACTTC. This chain joins TRBV11-2 and TRBJ2-7, with D perhaps matching TRBD2 (5 bases). From germline, CDR1 is SGHAT and CDR2 FQNNGV. The CDR3 sequence is 15 residues long. V was clipped by 1 base and J by 6 bases, with 16 bases between them.

In DNA form, the CDR3 reads TGCGCCAGCAGAGACTTTGGGGGCGAGCAGTACTTC. Translating it yields CASRDFGGEQYF. The rearrangement uses TRBV4-1 and TRBJ2-7; either TRBD1 or TRBD2 may fit D (5 bases each). Germline values: CDR1 MGHRA, CDR2 YSYEKL. The CDR3 loop spans 12 amino acids. Between the trimmed V and J ends, which lost 6 bases and 6 bases, there was a span of 12 bases.

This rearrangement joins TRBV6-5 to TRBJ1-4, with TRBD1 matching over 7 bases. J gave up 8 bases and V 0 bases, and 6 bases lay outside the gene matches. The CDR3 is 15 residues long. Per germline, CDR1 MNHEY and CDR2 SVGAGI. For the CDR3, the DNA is TGTGCCAGCAGTTACTCAGACAGGGTTGGGGAAAAACTGTTTTTT. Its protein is CASSYSDRVGEKLFF.

The CDR3 nucleotides are TGTGCCAGCAGCATTCCCGGGACTAGCGAGACCCAGTACTTC. This translates into CASSIPGTSETQYF. The chain carries TRBV11-3 and TRBJ2-5; TRBD2 aligns across 9 bases. The J segment lost 5 bases and the V segment lost 5 bases, leaving 6 bases of the junction unmatched. The CDR3 sequence is 14 residues long. CDR1 is SGHNT, CDR2 YENEEA, per germline.

CDR3 sequence: CASSSRTDTQYF. The CDR3 coding sequence is TGTGCCAGCAGCTCCCGGACCGATACGCAGTATTTT. The genes are TRBV5-4 and TRBJ2-3; unclear D gene. The CDR3 has 12 amino acids. V was pared by 3 bases and J by 6 bases, with 8 bases between. Germline V gives CDR1 SGHNT, CDR2 YYREEE (reference sequence).

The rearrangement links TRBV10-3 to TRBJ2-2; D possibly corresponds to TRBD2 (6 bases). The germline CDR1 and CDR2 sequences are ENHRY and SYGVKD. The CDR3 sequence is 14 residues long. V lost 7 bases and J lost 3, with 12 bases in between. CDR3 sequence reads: CAIKGTGDTGELFF. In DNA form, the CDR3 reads TGTGCCATCAAGGGGACGGGGGACACCGGGGAGCTGTTTTTT.

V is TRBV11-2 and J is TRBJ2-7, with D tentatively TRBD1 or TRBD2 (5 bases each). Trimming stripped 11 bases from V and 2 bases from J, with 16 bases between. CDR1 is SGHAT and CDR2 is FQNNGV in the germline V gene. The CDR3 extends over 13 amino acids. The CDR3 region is CASSRRGPYEQYF. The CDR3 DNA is TGTGCCTCCAGCCGACGGGGCCCCTACGAGCAGTACTTC.

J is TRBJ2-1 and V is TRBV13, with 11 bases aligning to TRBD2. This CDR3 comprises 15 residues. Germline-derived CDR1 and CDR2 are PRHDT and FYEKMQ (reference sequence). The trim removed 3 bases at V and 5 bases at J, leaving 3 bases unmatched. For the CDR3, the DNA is TGTGCCAGCAGCTTCTGGGGACTAGCGGACAATGAGCAGTTCTTC. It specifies CASSFWGLADNEQFF.

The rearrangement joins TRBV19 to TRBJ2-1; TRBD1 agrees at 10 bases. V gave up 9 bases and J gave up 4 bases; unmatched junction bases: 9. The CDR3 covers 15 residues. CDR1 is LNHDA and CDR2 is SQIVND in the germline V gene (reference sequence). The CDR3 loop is CASQLDRGKYNEQFF. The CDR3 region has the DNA TGTGCCAGCCAATTGGACAGGGGGAAATACAATGAGCAGTTCTTC.

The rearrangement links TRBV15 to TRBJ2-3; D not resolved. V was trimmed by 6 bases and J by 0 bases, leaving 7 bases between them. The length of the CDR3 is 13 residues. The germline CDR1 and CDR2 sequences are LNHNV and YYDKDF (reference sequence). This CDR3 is CATRSSSTDTQYF. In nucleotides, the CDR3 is TGTGCCACCAGAAGTTCTAGCACAGATACGCAGTATTTT.

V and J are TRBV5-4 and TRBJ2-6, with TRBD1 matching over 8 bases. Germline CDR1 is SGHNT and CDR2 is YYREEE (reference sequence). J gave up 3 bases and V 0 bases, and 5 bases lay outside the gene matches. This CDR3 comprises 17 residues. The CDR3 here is CASSLDPGGFGANVLTF. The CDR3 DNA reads TGTGCCAGCAGCTTGGATCCAGGGGGCTTTGGGGCCAACGTCCTGACTTTC.

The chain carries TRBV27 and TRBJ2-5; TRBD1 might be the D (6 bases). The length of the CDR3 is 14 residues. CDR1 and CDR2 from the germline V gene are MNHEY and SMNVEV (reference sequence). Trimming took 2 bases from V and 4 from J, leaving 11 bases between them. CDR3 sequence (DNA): TGTGCCAGCAGTTTAAATCAGGGGCGAGAGACCCAGTACTTC. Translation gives CASSLNQGRETQYF.

As DNA, the CDR3 is TGTGCCAGCAGCTTGGGGAACTCTGGAAACACCATATATTTT. Its translation is CASSLGNSGNTIYF. The chain has TRBV7-2 and TRBJ1-3, with D unresolved. Between the trimmed V and J ends, which lost 3 bases and 0 bases, there was a span of 6 bases. Germline V CDR1 and CDR2: SGHTA, FQGNSA. This CDR3 region has 14 residues.

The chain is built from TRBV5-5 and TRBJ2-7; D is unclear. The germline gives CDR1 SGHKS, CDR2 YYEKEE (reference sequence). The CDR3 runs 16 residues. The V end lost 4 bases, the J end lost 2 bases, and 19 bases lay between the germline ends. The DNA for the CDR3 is TGTGCCAGCAGCCGAAAAACCTCCGGGCCCACCTACGAGCAGTACTTC. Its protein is CASSRKTSGPTYEQYF. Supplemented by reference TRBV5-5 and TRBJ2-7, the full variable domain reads DAGVTQSPTHLIKTRGQQVTLRCSPISGHKSVSWYQQVLGQGPQFIFQYYEKEERGRGNFPDRFSARQFPNYSSELNVNALLLGDSALYLCASSRKTSGPTYEQYFGPGTRLTVT.

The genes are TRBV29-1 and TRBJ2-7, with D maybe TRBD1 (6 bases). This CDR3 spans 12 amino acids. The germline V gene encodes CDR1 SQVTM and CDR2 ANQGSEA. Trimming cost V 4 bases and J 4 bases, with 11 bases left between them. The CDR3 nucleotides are TGCAGCGTTGGGCCAGGGGCATACGAGCAGTACTTC. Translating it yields CSVGPGAYEQYF.

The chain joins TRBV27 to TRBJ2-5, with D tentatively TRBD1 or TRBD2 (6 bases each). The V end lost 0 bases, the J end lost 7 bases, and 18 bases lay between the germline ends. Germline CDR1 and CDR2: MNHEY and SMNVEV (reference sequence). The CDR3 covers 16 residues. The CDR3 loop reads CASSLSGWGAVATQYF. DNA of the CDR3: TGTGCCAGCAGTTTATCCGGATGGGGGGCGGTAGCGACCCAGTACTTC.

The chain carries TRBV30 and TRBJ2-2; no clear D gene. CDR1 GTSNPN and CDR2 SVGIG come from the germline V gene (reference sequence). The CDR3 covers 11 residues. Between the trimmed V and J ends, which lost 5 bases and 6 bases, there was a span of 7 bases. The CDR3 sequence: CAWYRPGELFF. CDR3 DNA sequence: TGTGCCTGGTACCGGCCCGGGGAGCTGTTTTTT.

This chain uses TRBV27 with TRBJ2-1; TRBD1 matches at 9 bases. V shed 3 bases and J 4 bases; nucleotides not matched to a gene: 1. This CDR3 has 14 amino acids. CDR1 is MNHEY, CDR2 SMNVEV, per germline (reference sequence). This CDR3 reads CASSFGTGYNEQFF. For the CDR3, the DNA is TGTGCCAGCAGTTTTGGGACAGGGTACAATGAGCAGTTCTTC.

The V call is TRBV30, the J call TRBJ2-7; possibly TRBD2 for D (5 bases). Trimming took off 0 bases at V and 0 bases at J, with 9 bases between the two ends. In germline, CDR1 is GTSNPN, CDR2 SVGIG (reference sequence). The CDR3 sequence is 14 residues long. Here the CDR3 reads CAWSVTRFSYEQYF. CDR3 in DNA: TGTGCCTGGAGTGTAACTAGGTTCTCCTACGAGCAGTACTTC.